Listed below are T cell receptor beta chains from one sample, sequenced in a study of T cells in localized non-small cell lung cancer. Clones were sequenced by immunoSEQ multiplex PCR, and TCRdb holds only the in-frame ones, with some missing. The repertoire has about 77,000 clones, 70% to 90% of them found once; the top ten carry 20% to 25%. This specimen consisted of peripheral blood, obtained before any cancer treatment. These receptors were taken from a woman aged 40-75 years with stage I squamous cell lung carcinoma. Both conserved end residues are part of each CDR3. The D gene is left open where the match is weak. Expanded clones are given a class, and other clones once, few, many or no size at all.

abundance	j_gene	d_gene	v_gene	CDR3aa	CDR3nt
.	TRBJ2-7	TRBD1	TRBV25-1	CASSDVGQPYEQYF	TGTGCCAGCAGTGACGTGGGACAGCCCTACGAGCAGTACTTC
.	TRBJ1-1	.	TRBV30	CAWSRDYTEAFF	TGTGCCTGGAGTCGGGATTACACTGAAGCTTTCTTT
once	TRBJ2-2	.	TRBV5-1	CASSLTGRSTGELFF	TGCGCCAGCAGCTTAACTGGCAGGAGCACCGGGGAGCTGTTTTTT
.	TRBJ2-3	TRBD2	TRBV4-2	CASSQELDSGGPNTQYF	TGTGCCAGCAGCCAAGAGCTAGATAGCGGGGGACCGAATACGCAGTATTTT
.	TRBJ1-4	TRBD1	TRBV7-9	CASSLSQGTDEKLFF	TGTGCCAGCAGCTTAAGTCAGGGGACAGATGAAAAACTGTTTTTT
.	TRBJ2-7	.	TRBV7-8	CASSSLRENYEQYF	TGTGCCAGCAGCTCCCTGCGGGAAAACTACGAGCAGTACTTC
once	TRBJ1-1	.	TRBV30	CAWSGFRGRNTEAFF	TGTGCCTGGAGTGGTTTCAGGGGCAGGAACACTGAAGCTTTCTTT
.	TRBJ2-4	TRBD2	TRBV2	CASSVLGAGVAKNIQYF	TGTGCCAGCAGTGTCTTAGGAGCGGGGGTAGCCAAAAACATTCAGTACTTC
.	TRBJ2-3	.	TRBV5-1	CASSLETQDTQYF	TGCGCCAGCAGCTTGGAAACCCAAGATACGCAGTATTTT
once	TRBJ1-2	TRBD1	TRBV27	CASRSTGGSSSYGYTF	TGTGCCAGCAGATCCACAGGGGGCTCTTCTTCCTATGGCTACACCTTC
.	TRBJ1-1	.	TRBV6-5	CASSAGFTEAFF	TGTGCCAGCAGTGCAGGTTTCACTGAAGCTTTCTTT
.	TRBJ2-7	.	TRBV9	CASSPGSPLYEQYF	TGTGCCAGCAGCCCGGGATCCCCACTCTACGAGCAGTACTTC
.	TRBJ1-2	TRBD1	TRBV25-1	CASSDPTGQGVHGYTF	TGTGCCAGCAGTGACCCCACCGGACAGGGGGTTCATGGCTACACCTTC
.	TRBJ2-7	TRBD1	TRBV4-1	CASTVDRGFNYEQYF	TGCGCCAGCACAGTAGACAGGGGCTTTAACTACGAGCAGTACTTC
.	TRBJ1-5	TRBD1	TRBV5-6	CASSTDRGRQPQHF	TGTGCCAGCAGCACGGACAGGGGTCGCCAGCCCCAGCATTTT
.	TRBJ1-2	.	TRBV5-6	CASSLLAGLNYGYTF	TGTGCCAGCAGCCTCCTGGCGGGGTTAAACTATGGCTACACCTTC
.	TRBJ1-4	TRBD1	TRBV5-6	CASRRTGSNEKLFF	TGTGCCAGCAGGCGGACAGGGAGTAATGAAAAACTGTTTTTT
.	TRBJ1-5	.	TRBV6-1	CASSETRIGQPQHF	TGTGCCAGCAGTGAAACAAGGATTGGTCAGCCCCAGCATTTT
.	TRBJ1-1	.	TRBV7-7	CASSQNRNAEAFF	TGTGCTAGCAGCCAAAACAGGAACGCTGAAGCTTTCTTT
once	TRBJ1-5	.	TRBV7-9	CASSLGRGKWQPQHF	TGTGCCAGCAGCTTAGGTAGGGGCAAATGGCAGCCCCAGCATTTT
.	TRBJ1-1	.	TRBV11-2	CASSPQTLGITAFF	TGTGCCAGCAGCCCCCAAACATTGGGGATAACGGCTTTCTTT
.	TRBJ2-2	.	TRBV7-3	CATSPGSGTGELFF	TGTGCCACATCCCCAGGGAGCGGCACCGGGGAGCTGTTTTTT
.	TRBJ1-5	.	TRBV19	CASSSGRGGQFGTAGNQPQHF	TGTGCCAGTAGTAGTGGGCGAGGAGGGCAATTCGGTACAGCCGGGAATCAGCCCCAGCATTTT
once	TRBJ2-1	.	TRBV7-3	CASSAGSYNEQFF	TGTGCCAGCAGCGCCGGCTCCTACAATGAGCAGTTCTTC
once	TRBJ1-2	.	TRBV29-1	CSVDGLSSRKGYGYTF	TGCAGCGTTGATGGTCTAAGCTCTCGAAAGGGCTATGGCTACACCTTC
.	TRBJ2-5	.	TRBV13	CASSITSRETQYF	TGTGCCAGCAGCATAACTAGCCGAGAGACCCAGTACTTC
.	TRBJ1-4	TRBD1	TRBV7-6	CASSPRTGGYPNEKLFF	TGTGCCAGCAGCCCCCGGACAGGGGGCTACCCTAATGAAAAACTGTTTTTT
few	TRBJ2-1	TRBD1	TRBV2	CASSEAGQGHEQFF	TGTGCCAGCAGTGAAGCGGGACAGGGCCATGAGCAGTTCTTC
.	TRBJ1-2	.	TRBV25-1	CASSRDRYYGYTF	TGTGCCAGCAGTAGGGACCGATACTATGGCTACACCTTC
.	TRBJ1-1	.	TRBV6-6	CASVGTLEAFF	TGTGCCAGCGTTGGGACCCTTGAAGCTTTCTTT
.	TRBJ1-2	.	TRBV6-1	CASSVEAGDSYGYTF	TGTGCCAGCAGTGTAGAAGCAGGGGATTCCTATGGCTACACCTTC
.	TRBJ2-3	.	TRBV18	CASSPRTDTQYF	TGTGCCAGCTCACCTCGCACAGATACGCAGTATTTT
.	TRBJ2-3	.	TRBV5-4	CASSFGELDGDTQYF	TGTGCCAGCAGCTTTGGCGAACTAGACGGAGATACGCAGTATTTT
.	TRBJ1-2	.	TRBV6-1	CASSARRTGIRDYGYTF	TGTGCCAGCAGTGCCCGTCGTACAGGGATAAGGGACTATGGCTACACCTTC
.	TRBJ1-1	.	TRBV29-1	CSVEDGAGGSTEAFF	TGCAGCGTTGAAGACGGGGCCGGCGGGAGCACTGAAGCTTTCTTT
.	TRBJ1-2	TRBD1	TRBV6-5	CASSRTGPSYGYTF	TGTGCCAGCAGCCGGACAGGGCCGTCCTATGGCTACACCTTC
.	TRBJ1-4	.	TRBV5-4	CASSLGNSGLNEKLFF	TGTGCCAGCAGCTTGGGGAATTCAGGGCTTAATGAAAAACTGTTTTTT
once	TRBJ2-7	.	TRBV10-3	CAISESSGAAYEQYF	TGTGCCATCAGTGAGTCGTCAGGGGCTGCCTACGAGCAGTACTTC